Below are 9 T cell receptor beta chains sequenced from a single sample in a study of cytomegalovirus exposure and HLA in healthy donors. PCR was performed using 60 Vbeta and 13 Jbeta primers. The assay was immunoSEQ multiplex PCR, and TCRdb's table has in-frame clones only and misses some. Among around 200,000 clones, 75% to 85% were seen once, and the ten largest hold 2% to 2.5%. Sequencing was done on a sample of PBMCs. The receptors were gathered from a woman between 50 and 59 years old in good health and CMV-seronegative.

The V and J genes are TRBV7-2 and TRBJ2-7, with a weak D call TRBD2 (6 bases). Trimming removed 0 bases from V and 2 bases from J, with 14 bases in between. This CDR3 is built from 16 residues. The germline CDR1 and CDR2 sequences are SGHTA and FQGNSA. The CDR3 DNA follows: TGTGCCAGCAGCTTAGCCCCGACCGGACTAACCTACGAGCAGTACTTC. Its protein product is CASSLAPTGLTYEQYF.

The chain is built from TRBV19 and TRBJ1-1; unclear D gene. CDR3 length equals 15 residues. V lost 1 base to trimming and J lost 4 bases, with 13 bases between them. Germline V lookup: CDR1 LNHDA, CDR2 SQIVND (reference sequence). CDR3 loop: CASSIGGVGGTEAFF. CDR3 bases: TGTGCCAGTAGTATAGGCGGGGTGGGTGGCACTGAAGCTTTCTTT.

The chain uses TRBV6-5 and TRBJ2-3, with D possibly matching TRBD2 (6 bases). The germline V gene has CDR1 MNHEY and CDR2 SVGAGI. The CDR3 runs to 12 residues. V was clipped by 7 bases and J by 7 bases, with 12 bases between them. CDR3 sequence: CASTLEGNTQYF. The CDR3 DNA follows: TGTGCCAGCACACTGGAGGGAAATACGCAGTATTTT.

This clone was observed once. This rearrangement joins TRBV18 to TRBJ1-5, with D hard to call. The CDR3 extends over 15 amino acids. CDR1 and CDR2 (germline): KGHSH, LQKENI. Trimming took off 3 bases at V and 2 bases at J, with 11 bases between the two ends. In DNA, the CDR3 is TGTGCCAGCTCACCCATAAAGGGAGGCAATCAGCCCCAGCATTTT. This codes for CASSPIKGGNQPQHF.

This clone showed up just once. This rearrangement joins TRBV25-1 to TRBJ2-2; D is uncertain. Trimming shortened V by 8 bases and J by 3 bases, and 16 bases separated the two germline ends. CDR1 and CDR2 from the germline V gene are MGHDK and SYGVNS. The length of the CDR3 is 15 residues. The CDR3 spells CASRRRGLDTGELFF. CDR3 DNA: TGTGCCAGCCGACGACGAGGTTTGGACACCGGGGAGCTGTTTTTT. Complete variable domain (other parts from reference TRBV25-1 and TRBJ2-2): EADIYQTPRYLVIGTGKKITLECSQTMGHDKMYWYQQDPGMELHLIHYSYGVNSTEKGDLSSESTVSRIRTEHFPLTLESARPSHTSQYLCASRRRGLDTGELFFGEGSRLTVL.

The rearrangement joins TRBV7-9 to TRBJ2-7; 7 positions agree with TRBD1. Germline V gene data show CDR1 as SEHNR and CDR2 as FQNEAQ (reference sequence). Trimming removed 7 bases from V and 3 bases from J; junction bases left unmatched: 9. The CDR3 contains 14 residues. For the CDR3, the DNA is TGTGCCAGCAACAAAGGGACAGAATTCTACGAGCAGTACTTC. Translation: CASNKGTEFYEQYF. The full variable domain, rest sourced from reference TRBV7-9 and TRBJ2-7, is DTGVSQNPRHKITKRGQNVTFRCDPISEHNRLYWYRQTLGQGPEFLTYFQNEAQLEKSRLLSDRFSAERPKGSFSTLEIQRTEQGDSAMYLCASNKGTEFYEQYFGPGTRLTVT.

This clone was detected only once. The J gene is TRBJ1-1, the V gene TRBV6-6; D is possibly TRBD1 (6 bases). Germline CDR1 MNHNY, CDR2 SVGAGI (reference sequence). Between the trimmed V and J ends, which lost 4 bases and 2 bases, there was a span of 8 bases. This CDR3 is built from 13 residues. CDR3: CASSSTGNTEAFF. The CDR3 nucleotides read TGTGCCAGCAGTTCGACAGGCAACACTGAAGCTTTCTTT.

This chain links TRBV18 with TRBJ1-2; a possible D gene is TRBD1 (6 bases). CDR3 length equals 13 residues. Germline loops: CDR1 KGHSH, CDR2 LQKENI. V dropped 2 bases and J dropped 6 bases, with 10 bases sitting between them. The CDR3 spells CASSPLQGDGYTF. The CDR3, as DNA: TGTGCCAGCTCACCATTACAGGGAGATGGCTACACCTTC.

The chain carries TRBV19 and TRBJ2-7, with 9 bases lining up with TRBD1. The germline CDR1 and CDR2 sequences are LNHDA and SQIVND (reference sequence). Trimming cost V 5 bases and J 0 bases; bases outside gene matches: 5. The CDR3 is 15 residues long. This CDR3 reads CASSYGTGISYEQYF. CDR3 sequence (DNA): TGTGCCAGTAGTTACGGGACAGGGATCTCCTACGAGCAGTACTTC.